This T cell receptor (beta chain) was captured in a study of cytomegalovirus exposure and HLA in healthy donors. For this clone: The antigen remains undetermined.

The data were produced by immunoSEQ multiplex PCR, yet TCRdb's version contains in-frame clones alone and is incomplete. The repertoire includes around 130,000 clones, just under 90% of them detected once, and about 3% sits in the top ten. Overall study results and limits: Altogether, 150 to 200 TCR beta chains were recorded as cytomegalovirus-associated. Under in vitro conditions, three CMV-associated chains were confirmed as specific for CMV antigens.

The length of the CDR3 is 15 residues. V lost 2 bases and J lost 2; bases outside the gene matches: 2. The germline V gene encodes CDR1 SGHTA and CDR2 FQGTGA. This receptor was taken from a man aged 30 to 45 in good health and CMV-seronegative. The genes are TRBV7-3 and TRBJ2-3, with 9 bases lining up with TRBD1. The sequencing input was PBMCs. This CDR3 reads CASSLGQGHTDTQYF. For the CDR3, the DNA is TGTGCCAGCAGCTTAGGACAGGGGCACACAGATACGCAGTATTTT.